The 16 T cell receptor beta chains below all came from one sample that was sequenced in a study of regulatory T cells in long-lasting Graves disease (dated by TCRdb to the early 2020s). In light of the paper, this sample's time point label describes: persistent/refractory GD, antithyroid drugs over 5 years with positive TRAb. RNA was extracted from PBMCs in TRIzol for both TCR sequencing and RNA sequencing. Libraries were constructed by multiplex PCR. Sequenced using an Illumina HiSeq 4000. To build TCR beta libraries, CDR3 regions were amplified by Arm-PCR using iRepertoire HTBI primers. TCRdb reprocessing: public reads trimmed at Q25 with fastp, clones called with MiXCR, in-frame beta chains kept. Every distinct CDR3 protein forms one entry, paired with its most common genes and DNA. The sample profile shows a few hundred thousand distinct CDR3 sequences; roughly 25% of them were found once. 25% to 30% of the sample comes from the top ten.

The sample here was peripheral blood mononuclear cells (PBMCs), taken when the disease was refractory, from a patient treated with antithyroid drugs. The receptor source for this set is a woman aged 35 to 49 with Graves disease. Donor details come from another sample of the same person, matched by shared clones.

This chain uses TRBV7-2 with TRBJ2-5; D not certain. Judging by the DNA end, TRBJ2-7 fits better; the J call may be wrong. The germline V gene has CDR1 SGHTA and CDR2 FQGNSA. The CDR3 spans 14 residues. DNA for the CDR3: TGTGCCAGCAGCTGGGTTCCGCGGAACTACGAGCAGTACTTC. It codes for CASSWVPRNYEQYF.

This clonotype was recorded many times. This sequence joins TRBV28 and TRBJ2-7; TRBD1 matches at 9 bases. This CDR3 has 18 residues. V lost 6 bases and J lost 0; bases outside the gene matches: 15. Germline V gene sequence: CDR1 MDHEN, CDR2 SYDVKM. CDR3 coding DNA: TGTGCCAGCAGCCTAGATCAAGTTCGGGACAGGGTCTCCTACGAGCAGTACTTC. Translation gives CASSLDQVRDRVSYEQYF.

The rearrangement links TRBV29-1 to TRBJ2-1; D might be TRBD1 (6 bases). The CDR3 extends over 14 amino acids. V lost 4 bases and J lost 3, with 13 bases in between. Germline V CDR1 and CDR2: SQVTM, ANQGSEA. The CDR3 nucleotides read TGCAGCGTTGCCAGGGGTGGGGACTACAATGAGCAGTTCTTC. This translates into CSVARGGDYNEQFF.

The rearrangement uses TRBV7-9 and TRBJ2-4; perhaps TRBD2 as D (5 bases). This CDR3 has 17 residues. CDR1 and CDR2 (germline): SEHNR, FQNEAQ (reference sequence). Trimming removed 4 bases at V and 1 base at J, with 17 bases between. DNA of the CDR3: TGTGCCAGCAGCTCTCGTGAGGGCCCCCTGGCCAAAAACATTCAGTACTTC. This translates into CASSSREGPLAKNIQYF.

This clonotype appeared a few times. The chain couples TRBV29-1 to TRBJ2-7; 7 positions match TRBD2. V lost 4 bases and J lost 0; bases outside the gene matches: 9. Germline V gives CDR1 SQVTM, CDR2 ANQGSEA. This CDR3 comprises 15 residues. The CDR3 DNA sequence: TGCAGCGTTGGCTTGGGGGGGGTCGGCTCCTACGAGCAGTACTTC. Its protein product is CSVGLGGVGSYEQYF.

The V call is TRBV6-2 or TRBV6-3, the J call TRBJ1-5, with TRBD1 matching over 10 bases. The CDR3 extends over 15 amino acids. Germline V gene lookup returns CDR1 MNHEY and CDR2 SVGEGT. The ends lost 5 bases at V and 3 bases at J; junction bases unmatched: 4. CDR3 sequence reads: CASSPDRGTNQPQHF. CDR3 nucleotides: TGTGCCAGCAGTCCGGACAGGGGGACCAATCAGCCCCAGCATTTT.

The chain couples TRBV7-6 to TRBJ2-2; D possibly corresponds to TRBD1 (6 bases). Germline V gene lookup returns CDR1 SGHVS and CDR2 FNYEAQ. The CDR3 loop spans 14 amino acids. The V and J ends lost 1 base and 4 bases respectively, with 7 bases between them. CDR3 nucleotides: TGTGCCAGCAGCTTAGGGACAGTCACCGGGGAGCTGTTTTTT. Translating it yields CASSLGTVTGELFF.

The chain couples TRBV5-1 to TRBJ1-1; no firm D call. The germline V gene has CDR1 SGHRS and CDR2 YFSETQ. The CDR3 has 12 residues. Trimming cost V 5 bases and J 6 bases, with 11 bases left between them. DNA for the CDR3: TGCGCCAGCAGTTCCCCCGGGGCTGAAGCTTTCTTT. Translated: CASSSPGAEAFF.

The sample holds one count of this clonotype. The J gene is TRBJ2-5, the V gene TRBV4-2; 11 bases map to TRBD2. V shed 4 bases, J shed 5 bases, and the junction held 9 bases outside the gene matches. The CDR3 contains 16 residues. Germline lookup yields CDR1 LGHNA and CDR2 YNFKEQ. In nucleotides, the CDR3 is TGTGCCAGCAGCCGAGCACTAGCGGGAGTGACGGAGACCCAGTACTTC. Translating gives CASSRALAGVTETQYF.

Many counts were recorded for this clonotype. CDR3 nucleotides: TGTGCCAGCAGCACAGGGGGGGGTGGGGTCAATCAGCCCCAGCATTTT. Protein: CASSTGGGGVNQPQHF. The chain combines TRBV28 with TRBJ1-5, with 8 positions matching TRBD1. Germline CDR1 and CDR2: MDHEN and SYDVKM. The ends lost 6 bases at V and 3 bases at J; junction bases unmatched: 10. This CDR3 comprises 16 residues.

This clonotype appeared many times. This chain joins TRBV28 and TRBJ1-5; 9 bases are a match to TRBD1. The germline CDR1 and CDR2 sequences are MDHEN and SYDVKM. The ends lost 6 bases at V and 0 bases at J; junction bases unmatched: 24. CDR3 size: 22 residues. DNA for the CDR3: TGTGCCAGCAGCCTTTTCGGTTTTGGCTCATCGGACAGGGGAAATAGCAATCAGCCCCAGCATTTT. It encodes CASSLFGFGSSDRGNSNQPQHF.

Turning to this clonotype: A much larger clonotype is one base distant, so this may be a read error. This chain links TRBV28 with TRBJ1-1, with 7 bases matching TRBD1. V lost 5 bases, J lost 3 bases, and 15 bases stayed unmatched. CDR1 is MDHEN, CDR2 SYDVKM, per germline. This CDR3 is 17 amino acids long. The CDR3 spells CASSGVRGHHGYTEAFF. CDR3 bases: TGTGCCAGCAGTGGTGTTAGGGGGCACCATGGGTACACTGAAGCTTTCTTT.

The chain joins TRBV13 to TRBJ2-1, with a weak D call TRBD1 (7 bases). The CDR3 spans 18 residues. Germline-derived CDR1 and CDR2 are PRHDT and FYEKMQ (reference sequence). Trimming removed 1 base from V and 0 bases from J, with 16 bases in between. In DNA, the CDR3 is TGTGCCAGCAGCTTAGAAGCCGCGGGACAGAGCTCCTACAATGAGCAGTTCTTC. This translates into CASSLEAAGQSSYNEQFF.

This clonotype was found many times. The chain couples TRBV27 to TRBJ2-5; weak D call: TRBD2 (5 bases). Looked up from germline, CDR1 is MNHEY and CDR2 is SMNVEV (reference sequence). V shed 2 bases and J shed 10 bases, with 11 bases lying between them. The CDR3 loop spans 12 amino acids. CDR3 sequence (DNA): TGTGCCAGCAGTTTAGAGGGCACTTACCAGTACTTC. Translating it yields CASSLEGTYQYF.

Concerning this clonotype: The germline gene is not matched at one end of the junction; a read error may be the cause. V gene TRBV2 combines with J gene TRBJ2-7; possible D gene TRBD2, 5 bases. This CDR3 has 11 residues. The germline CDR1 and CDR2 sequences are SNHLY and FYNNEI. The chain's CDR3 is CATSPGNEQYF. In DNA form, the CDR3 reads TGTGCCACCAGTCCCGGGAACGAGCAGTACTTC.

This clonotype was seen at least ten times. The chain couples TRBV28 to TRBJ1-1; tentative D call: TRBD1 (6 bases). V dropped 5 bases and J dropped 6 bases, with 13 bases sitting between them. The CDR3 sequence is 13 residues long. The germline V gene has CDR1 MDHEN and CDR2 SYDVKM. The CDR3 loop reads CASSTRTASEAFF. The CDR3 nucleotides are TGTGCCAGCAGTACCCGGACAGCCTCTGAAGCTTTCTTT. The full variable domain, rest sourced from reference TRBV28 and TRBJ1-1, is DVKVTQSSRYLVKRTGEKVFLECVQDMDHENMFWYRQDPGLGLRLIYFSYDVKMKEKGDIPEGYSVSREKKERFSLILESASTNQTSMYLCASSTRTASEAFFGQGTRLTVV.